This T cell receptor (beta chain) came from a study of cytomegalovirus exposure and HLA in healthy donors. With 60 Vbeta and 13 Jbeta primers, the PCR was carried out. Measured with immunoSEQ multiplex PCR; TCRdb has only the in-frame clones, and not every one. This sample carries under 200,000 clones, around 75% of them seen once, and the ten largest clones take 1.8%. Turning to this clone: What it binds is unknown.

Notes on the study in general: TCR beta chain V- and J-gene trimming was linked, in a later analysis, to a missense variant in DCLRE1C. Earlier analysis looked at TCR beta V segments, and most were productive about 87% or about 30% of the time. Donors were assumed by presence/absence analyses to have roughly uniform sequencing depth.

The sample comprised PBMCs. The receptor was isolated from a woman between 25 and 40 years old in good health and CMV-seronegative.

The CDR3 is CSVDTGNTGELFF. For the CDR3, the DNA is TGCAGCGTGGACACAGGGAACACCGGGGAGCTGTTTTTT. The rearrangement links TRBV29-1 to TRBJ2-2; a weak D match, TRBD1 (5 bases). V shed 6 bases and J shed 1 base, with 9 bases lying between them. Germline loops: CDR1 SQVTM, CDR2 ANQGSEA. This CDR3 spans 13 amino acids.